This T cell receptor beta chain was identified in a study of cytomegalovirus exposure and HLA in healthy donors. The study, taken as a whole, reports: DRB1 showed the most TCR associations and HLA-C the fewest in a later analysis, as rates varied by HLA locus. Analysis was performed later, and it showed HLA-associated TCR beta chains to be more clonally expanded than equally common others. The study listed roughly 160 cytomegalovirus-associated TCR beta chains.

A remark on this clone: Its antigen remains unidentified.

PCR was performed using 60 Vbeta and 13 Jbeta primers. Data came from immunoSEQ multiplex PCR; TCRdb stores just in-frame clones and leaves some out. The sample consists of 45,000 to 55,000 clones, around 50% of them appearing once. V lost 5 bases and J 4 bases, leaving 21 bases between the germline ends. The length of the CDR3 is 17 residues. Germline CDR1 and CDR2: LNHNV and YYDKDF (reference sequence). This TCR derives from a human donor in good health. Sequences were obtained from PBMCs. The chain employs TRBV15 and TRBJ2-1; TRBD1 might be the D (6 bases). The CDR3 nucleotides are TGTGCCACCAGCGAGGACGGGACACGGGAAATTTACAATGAGCAGTTCTTC. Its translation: CATSEDGTREIYNEQFF.